Sequencing of this T cell receptor beta chain was carried out in a study of T cell responses to AZD1222 COVID-19 vaccine. Per the germline V gene, CDR1 is SGHTA and CDR2 is FQGNSA. The CDR3 covers 12 residues. Trimming removed 4 bases at V and 2 bases at J, with 4 bases between. Repertoires were generated with immunoSEQ multiplex PCR, while TCRdb's copy carries only in-frame clones and drops some. The sample holds around 180,000 clones, roughly 88% seen once. The sample was peripheral blood, taken on day 0 of AZD1222 vaccination. The chain joins TRBV7-2 to TRBJ2-3; D is uncertain. The TCR originated in an adult in good health. In DNA, the CDR3 is TGTGCCAGCAGCTCAACCACAGATACGCAGTATTTT. Its protein product is CASSSTTDTQYF.